This T cell receptor (delta chain) originates from a study of gamma-delta chains in newborns, infants, children. TCRdb reanalysed the reads with CATT. This table has 1,500 to 2,000 delta-chain clones, around 7.6% appearing once. The V gene end was trimmed by 11 bases and the J gene end by 0 bases; junction bases not matched to a gene: 15. CDR1 and CDR2 (germline): TSWWSYY, QGS. The CDR3 runs 17 residues. Sequencing used blood. This rearrangement joins TRDV1 to TRDJ1; 10 nucleotides line up with TRDD3. The sequence came from a child who was a newborn, infant or young child, either healthy, febrile or measles-vaccinated (not recorded which). CDR3 DNA sequence: TGTGCTAGTGGGGAAAGCTGGACTGGGGGATACACCGATAAACTCATCTTT. Amino acids: CASGESWTGGYTDKLIF.